These 5 T cell receptor beta chains share one sample of origin, sequenced in a study of T cells in Graves' hyperthyroidism and ophthalmopathy. Amplified regions were TCR beta CDR3 sequences from RNA transcripts. Carried out on the TCR CDR3, a first-round RT-PCR used the HTBI primer set. MiXCR, applied by TCRdb to the multiplex PCR reads, yields one record per CDR3 protein. Among roughly 750,000 distinct CDR3 sequences, 16% were seen once, and the ten largest hold over 7.5%. Sequenced sample: blood. The origin of the receptors is a man aged 18-30 years with Graves' hyperthyroidism.

This clonotype was observed once. The CDR3, as DNA: TGCGCCAGCAGCCATCCTGGGCTCAAGTATGGCTACACCTTC. It encodes CASSHPGLKYGYTF. The rearrangement joins TRBV4-1 to TRBJ1-2; D is unclear. Per the germline V gene, CDR1 is MGHRA and CDR2 is YSYEKL. The V end was cut by 3 bases, the J end by 5 bases, with 13 bases between. The CDR3 consists of 14 residues.

This clonotype was observed a handful of times. CDR3 coding DNA: TGCGCCAGCAGCCAAGGTCCGGGAGGGAACACCGGGGAGCTGTTTTTT. This encodes CASSQGPGGNTGELFF. The chain combines TRBV4-3 with TRBJ2-2; 7 positions match TRBD2. The trim removed 1 base at V and 1 base at J, leaving 3 bases unmatched. Germline CDR1 reads LGHNA; CDR2 reads YSLEER. CDR3 length: 16 amino acids.

There are a few counts of this clonotype. The CDR3 DNA sequence: TGTGCCTGGAGTGGTAACAGGCTAACTAATGAAAAACTGTTTTTT. This gives the protein CAWSGNRLTNEKLFF. The V gene is TRBV30, the J gene TRBJ1-4; D possibly corresponds to TRBD1 (5 bases). This CDR3 is built from 15 residues. Deletions cut 1 base from V and 1 base from J, with 10 bases between. Per germline, CDR1 GTSNPN and CDR2 SVGIG (reference sequence). Full variable domain (remainder filled in from reference TRBV30 and TRBJ1-4): SQTIHQWPATLVQPVGSPLSLECTVEGTSNPNLYWYRQAAGRGLQLLFYSVGIGQISSEVPQNLSASRPQDRQFILSSKKLLLSDSGFYLCAWSGNRLTNEKLFFGSGTQLSVL.

This clonotype was seen repeatedly, ten times or more. The J gene is TRBJ2-1, the V gene TRBV12-3 or TRBV12-4; 8 bases align to TRBD2. V dropped 4 bases and J dropped 0; count of bases not matched to a gene: 5. This CDR3 is 16 amino acids long. The CDR3 is CASSYLAGSSYNEQFF. The CDR3 coding sequence is TGTGCCAGCAGTTATCTAGCGGGTAGCTCCTACAATGAGCAGTTCTTC.

This clonotype has ten or more counts. The rearrangement uses TRBV7-2 and TRBJ2-5; no definite D call. The CDR3 is 14 residues long. Per the germline V gene, CDR1 is SGHTA and CDR2 is FQGNSA. V dropped 1 base and J dropped 10 bases, with 16 bases sitting between them. This CDR3 is CASSLVGLPQIQYF. Here the CDR3 DNA reads TGTGCCAGCAGCTTAGTCGGCCTACCCCAGATCCAGTACTTC.